Shown below are 17 T cell receptor beta chains from a single sample sequenced in a study of blood T cell repertoires in COVID-19. Generated by immunoSEQ multiplex PCR, the TCRdb table keeps only in-frame clones and is missing some. In the table there are 100,000 to 150,000 clones, roughly four fifths of which are singletons. The sequencing sample was made of peripheral blood. The receptor set was obtained from a man aged 50 to 60 with acute or convalescent COVID-19.

This clone was recorded a few times. This chain connects TRBV30 to TRBJ2-3; 8 nucleotides match TRBD2. J was trimmed by 2 bases and V by 2 bases; bases with no gene match: 6. CDR1 GTSNPN and CDR2 SVGIG come from the germline V gene (reference sequence). The CDR3 is 15 amino acids. The CDR3: CAWSFGGGITDTQYF. The CDR3 coding sequence is TGTGCCTGGAGTTTCGGGGGGGGAATCACAGATACGCAGTATTTT.

This chain joins TRBV7-9 and TRBJ1-1, with TRBD1 identical over 7 bases. With 5 bases clipped from V and 4 bases from J, the junction kept 4 bases outside the gene matches. This CDR3 region has 13 residues. CDR1 and CDR2 (germline): SEHNR, FQNEAQ (reference sequence). The CDR3 region is CASSPNRGTEAFF. CDR3 nucleotides: TGTGCCAGCAGCCCAAACAGGGGCACTGAAGCTTTCTTT.

The V gene is TRBV5-6, the J gene TRBJ2-7; D gene ambiguous. This CDR3 is built from 14 residues. Trimming took 0 bases from V and 2 from J, leaving 9 bases between them. Germline V gene lookup returns CDR1 SGHDT and CDR2 YYEEEE. The CDR3 DNA sequence: TGTGCCAGCAGCTTGGCCATCGGAGCCTACGAGCAGTACTTC. Its translation is CASSLAIGAYEQYF.

V and J are TRBV20-1 and TRBJ2-5, with D hard to call. The CDR3 extends over 10 amino acids. The V end was cut by 8 bases, the J end by 3 bases, with 7 bases between. Per the germline V gene, CDR1 is DFQATT and CDR2 is SNEGSKA (reference sequence). CDR3 coding DNA: TGCAGTTTTAAAAAAGAGACCCAGTACTTC. It encodes CSFKKETQYF.

V is TRBV20-1 and J is TRBJ2-5; the D is unclear. The CDR3 has 13 residues. Trimming removed 6 bases at V and 2 bases at J, with 13 bases between. Looked up from germline, CDR1 is DFQATT and CDR2 is SNEGSKA (reference sequence). The CDR3 DNA reads TGCAGTGCCAGTGACCCCCTACAAGAGACCCAGTACTTC. It encodes CSASDPLQETQYF.

The chain joins TRBV6-5 to TRBJ1-2, with D possibly being TRBD1 (5 bases). Germline V CDR1 and CDR2: MNHEY, SVGAGI. This CDR3 has 14 residues. Trimming stripped 8 bases from V and 2 bases from J, with 15 bases between. CDR3 in amino acids: CASATQGGNYGYTF. The CDR3 nucleotides read TGTGCCAGCGCTACTCAGGGTGGGAACTATGGCTACACCTTC.

The chain links TRBV9 to TRBJ1-3; D gene uncertain. The CDR3 contains 16 residues. CDR1 SGDLS and CDR2 YYNGEE come from the germline V gene. V lost 0 bases to trimming and J lost 0 bases, with 10 bases between them. As DNA, the CDR3 is TGTGCCAGCAGCGTAGAGCCTGTTAGCTCTGGAAACACCATATATTTT. Translated: CASSVEPVSSGNTIYF.

In its sample, this clone was seen a few times. The J gene is TRBJ2-7, the V gene TRBV11-2; 7 nucleotides match TRBD1. CDR3 size: 14 residues. The J segment lost 3 bases and the V segment lost 0 bases, leaving 2 bases of the junction unmatched. The germline CDR1 and CDR2 sequences are SGHAT and FQNNGV. The CDR3 region has the DNA TGTGCCAGCAGCTTAGAACAGGGGTACTACGAGCAGTACTTC. This gives the protein CASSLEQGYYEQYF.

CDR3 sequence reads: CAWSVGELGYTF. For the CDR3, the DNA is TGTGCCTGGAGTGTCGGGGAACTTGGCTACACCTTC. V is TRBV30 and J is TRBJ1-2; D remains unclear. Germline CDR1 is GTSNPN and CDR2 is SVGIG (reference sequence). The length of the CDR3 is 12 residues. Trimming removed 0 bases from V and 7 bases from J, with 9 bases in between.

The J gene is TRBJ1-6, the V gene TRBV5-1, with a weak D call TRBD1 (6 bases). Trimming cost V 4 bases and J 0 bases, with 14 bases left between them. Germline V gives CDR1 SGHRS, CDR2 YFSETQ. CDR3 length: 17 residues. Written as DNA, the CDR3 is TGCGCCAGCAGCCCGGACAGAACGAGCTCCTATAATTCACCCCTCCACTTT. This codes for CASSPDRTSSYNSPLHF.

The chain uses TRBV7-8 and TRBJ1-6; 11 nucleotides line up with TRBD1. CDR1 SGHVS and CDR2 FQNEAQ come from the germline V gene. The CDR3 contains 16 residues. Germline trimming cut 1 base from V and 6 bases from J; bases unmatched to any gene: 2. The DNA of the CDR3 is TGTGCCAGCAGCTTAGAGGGACAGGGGGTTAATTCACCCCTCCACTTT. It translates to CASSLEGQGVNSPLHF.

The V and J genes are TRBV4-2 and TRBJ2-1, with TRBD2 matching over 10 bases. The germline CDR1 and CDR2 sequences are LGHNA and YNFKEQ. The CDR3 is 15 amino acids. The V segment lost 4 bases and the J segment 9 bases; nucleotides outside the gene matches: 9. The CDR3 DNA reads as TGTGCCAGCAGCCCATCCGCTCTAGCGGGAGTTGAGCAGTTCTTC. This translates into CASSPSALAGVEQFF.

J is TRBJ2-7 and V is TRBV6-6, with D perhaps matching TRBD1 (6 bases). The V end lost 5 bases, the J end lost 4 bases, and 12 bases lay between the germline ends. This CDR3 has 13 amino acids. The V gene's germline CDR1 is MNHNY and CDR2 SVGAGI (reference sequence). The CDR3 DNA reads as TGTGCCAGCAGTAGGCAGGGGCCATACGAGCAGTACTTC. It codes for CASSRQGPYEQYF.

The V gene is TRBV10-2, the J gene TRBJ1-2, with TRBD1 matching over 8 bases. The germline V gene encodes CDR1 WSHSY and CDR2 SAAADI. V was pared by 0 bases and J by 7 bases, with 7 bases of the junction left unmatched. This CDR3 spans 15 amino acids. Here the CDR3 reads CASSESTGDSAGYTF. As DNA, the CDR3 is TGCGCCAGCAGTGAGTCGACAGGGGATAGCGCTGGCTACACCTTC.

This chain uses TRBV7-9 with TRBJ1-6, with TRBD1 as a possible D gene (6 bases). In germline, CDR1 is SEHNR, CDR2 FQNEAQ (reference sequence). This CDR3 spans 15 amino acids. V lost 1 base and J lost 7, with 11 bases in between. The CDR3 DNA follows: TGTGCCAGCAGCTTAGGGGAGACAGGCAATTCACCCCTCCACTTT. Amino acid sequence: CASSLGETGNSPLHF.

This clone is a singleton in its sample. This sequence joins TRBV7-9 and TRBJ2-1; TRBD2 aligns across 9 bases. This CDR3 has 15 amino acids. The J segment lost 5 bases and the V segment lost 5 bases, leaving 7 bases of the junction unmatched. Germline CDR1 SEHNR, CDR2 FQNEAQ (reference sequence). The CDR3: CASSASGTRNNEQFF. CDR3 DNA sequence: TGTGCCAGCAGCGCTAGCGGGACAAGAAACAATGAGCAGTTCTTC.

This clone was found a few times. This chain joins TRBV7-8 and TRBJ1-4, with D unclear. This CDR3 has 12 residues. Trimming stripped 8 bases from V and 8 bases from J, with 12 bases between. CDR1 and CDR2 (germline): SGHVS, FQNEAQ. CDR3 DNA: TGTGCCAGCGGAGGACTTATGGAAAAACTGTTTTTT. Residues: CASGGLMEKLFF.